This T cell receptor (beta chain) was sequenced for a study of human T cells and chemical hapten exposure. Per germline, CDR1 LNHNV and CDR2 YYDKDF (reference sequence). The CDR3 consists of 15 residues. Deletions cut 4 bases from V and 5 bases from J, with 14 bases between. As to this clonotype: Its antigen remains unknown.

The authors' total RNA extraction used unfractionated whole blood. General study points: High-frequency TCRs, those above 1 in 1000, stayed the same after DPC sensitization.

What the library attached to individual cDNA molecules were unique molecular identifiers. TCRdb passed the 5' RACE reads through MiXCR, listing each CDR3 protein once. Found here are 95,000 to 120,000 distinct CDR3 sequences, around 20% of them singletons; the top ten hold approximately 2.8%. The J gene is TRBJ2-2, the V gene TRBV15; D might be TRBD1 (5 bases). The TCR was taken from a human donor in good health. The CDR3 sequence: CATSTEQEPTGELFF. CDR3 sequence (DNA): TGTGCCACCAGCACGGAACAGGAACCTACCGGGGAGCTGTTTTTT.